These 21 T cell receptor beta chains were sequenced from one sample in a study of cytomegalovirus exposure and HLA in healthy donors. Amplification used 60 Vbeta primers and 13 Jbeta primers. Data came from immunoSEQ multiplex PCR; TCRdb stores just in-frame clones and leaves some out. This sample has 88,000 or so clones, with 62% found just once. Sequenced input: PBMCs. All receptors derive from a male donor in good health and CMV-seropositive.

DNA of the CDR3: TGTGCCAGTAGTACACGGACCGGGACTCCCGCTTCCAATGAGCAGTTCTTC. The encoded protein is CASSTRTGTPASNEQFF. The chain is built from TRBV19 and TRBJ2-1, with a possible D match to TRBD2 (6 bases). This CDR3 spans 17 amino acids. V shed 4 bases and J shed 6 bases, with 22 bases lying between them. CDR1 is LNHDA and CDR2 is SQIVND in the germline V gene (reference sequence).

The chain joins TRBV7-3 to TRBJ1-2; 9 nucleotides agree with TRBD1. Trimming cost V 5 bases and J 8 bases; bases outside gene matches: 6. Germline V gene lookup returns CDR1 SGHTA and CDR2 FQGTGA. The CDR3 runs 13 residues. The CDR3 nucleotides read TGTGCCAGCAGCCCAGGACAGGGGCGGGGCTACACCTTC. This encodes CASSPGQGRGYTF.

This clone was picked up a small number of times. The DNA for the CDR3 is TGTGCCAGCAGTTCCCAACAGGGGAATGGCTACACCTTC. As protein: CASSSQQGNGYTF. The rearrangement uses TRBV27 and TRBJ1-2, with 7 bases identical to TRBD1. Germline V gene lookup returns CDR1 MNHEY and CDR2 SMNVEV (reference sequence). The CDR3 totals 13 residues. V lost 4 bases to trimming and J lost 6 bases; unmatched junction nucleotides: 5.

The V call is TRBV28, the J call TRBJ2-5; D is possibly TRBD2 (6 bases). The V end was cut by 6 bases, the J end by 2 bases, with 19 bases between. This CDR3 has 16 residues. Per germline, CDR1 MDHEN and CDR2 SYDVKM. In nucleotides, the CDR3 is TGTGCCAGCAGCACGATAACGCGGGGTTCACAAGAGACCCAGTACTTC. It encodes CASSTITRGSQETQYF.

A note on this clone: The junction departs from germline at one end; a sequencing error may be responsible. The chain joins TRBV7-9 to TRBJ1-5; unclear D gene. This CDR3 has 14 amino acids. Germline V gene sequence: CDR1 SEHNR, CDR2 FQNEAQ (reference sequence). DNA for the CDR3: TGTTCCAGCAGCTTAGACGGAGGTAATCAGCCCCAGCATTTT. Its translation: CSSSLDGGNQPQHF. The whole variable domain, remainder taken from reference TRBV7-9 and TRBJ1-5, is DTGVSQNPRHKITKRGQNVTFRCDPISEHNRLYWYRQTLGQGPEFLTYFQNEAQLEKSRLLSDRFSAERPKGSFSTLEIQRTEQGDSAMYLCSSSLDGGNQPQHFGDGTRLSIL.

The chain has TRBV7-2 and TRBJ1-1, with 7 positions matching TRBD1. The CDR3 is 16 amino acids. Trimming took 4 bases from V and 1 from J; bases not matched to a gene: 9. Germline-derived CDR1 and CDR2 are SGHTA and FQGNSA. The CDR3 loop reads CASSSLVGQRNTEAFF. For the CDR3, the DNA is TGTGCCAGCAGCTCCTTAGTGGGACAGAGGAACACTGAAGCTTTCTTT.

The chain has TRBV12-5 and TRBJ1-1; the D gene is possibly TRBD1 (6 bases). The CDR3 spans 13 residues. The V end was cut by 2 bases, the J end by 4 bases, with 8 bases between. Looked up from germline, CDR1 is LGHNT and CDR2 is FRNRAP. The DNA for the CDR3 is TGTGCTAGTGGTTTGAGGGGGGGCACTGAAGCTTTCTTT. Translation gives CASGLRGGTEAFF.

V and J are TRBV6-6 and TRBJ2-1, with D possibly being TRBD1 (6 bases). The V gene's germline CDR1 is MNHNY and CDR2 SVGAGI (reference sequence). The CDR3 spans 11 residues. The V end was cut by 6 bases, the J end by 9 bases, with 9 bases between. CDR3 coding DNA: TGTGCCAGCAGACAGGGTGTTGAGCAGTTCTTC. It translates to CASRQGVEQFF.

The genes are TRBV5-6 and TRBJ2-7, with D possibly TRBD1 on 5 matching bases. The germline V and J ends were trimmed by 2 bases and 2 bases, with 8 bases remaining between them. The CDR3 spans 13 residues. Germline CDR1 SGHDT, CDR2 YYEEEE. CDR3 sequence: CASSFQGTYEQYF. Here the CDR3 DNA reads TGTGCCAGCAGCTTTCAGGGAACCTACGAGCAGTACTTC.

The chain has TRBV27 and TRBJ2-7; 8 nucleotides align to TRBD1. Germline CDR1 MNHEY, CDR2 SMNVEV (reference sequence). V lost 6 bases to trimming and J lost 2 bases; unmatched junction nucleotides: 21. The CDR3 is made up of 19 amino acids. The CDR3 loop reads CASRGSGPGGRRSPYEQYF. The CDR3 nucleotides read TGTGCCAGCAGAGGGAGCGGGCCAGGGGGCCGTAGGAGCCCCTACGAGCAGTACTTC.

This clone was seen only a few times. The chain recombines TRBV2 with TRBJ2-2; D is perhaps TRBD2 (6 bases). V lost 4 bases and J lost 0, with 9 bases in between. The CDR3 loop spans 15 amino acids. CDR1 and CDR2 (germline): SNHLY, FYNNEI. The CDR3 protein is CASSALASNTGELFF. The CDR3 DNA is TGTGCCAGCAGTGCACTAGCCTCGAACACCGGGGAGCTGTTTTTT.

The table lists this clone with a count of one. V usage is TRBV5-1 and J usage is TRBJ2-1, with 9 bases lining up with TRBD1. The germline V gene has CDR1 SGHRS and CDR2 YFSETQ. The V gene end was trimmed by 0 bases and the J gene end by 2 bases; junction bases not matched to a gene: 9. The CDR3 extends over 18 amino acids. For the CDR3, the DNA is TGCGCCAGCAGCTTGGGTCTACCGGGACAGGGAACCTACAATGAGCAGTTCTTC. Its protein product is CASSLGLPGQGTYNEQFF.

J is TRBJ2-5 and V is TRBV29-1; 8 nucleotides match TRBD2. This CDR3 region has 14 residues. V shed 5 bases and J 2 bases; nucleotides not matched to a gene: 7. Germline loops: CDR1 SQVTM, CDR2 ANQGSEA. This CDR3 is CSVLASGRQETQYF. The CDR3 DNA reads as TGCAGCGTTTTGGCTAGCGGGCGGCAAGAGACCCAGTACTTC.

This clone was observed once. This chain links TRBV28 with TRBJ2-6; 8 positions match TRBD1. This CDR3 spans 17 amino acids. CDR1 is MDHEN and CDR2 is SYDVKM in the germline V gene. Losses at the gene ends were 5 bases for V and 0 bases for J; bases not matched to a gene: 6. CDR3 in DNA: TGTGCCAGCAGTCTCGGGACAGGCGTCTCTGGGGCCAACGTCCTGACTTTC. Encoded protein: CASSLGTGVSGANVLTF.

The CDR3 loop is CASSLAPGGDQPQHF. In DNA form, the CDR3 reads TGTGCCAGCAGTCTTGCCCCCGGCGGGGATCAGCCCCAGCATTTT. V and J are TRBV27 and TRBJ1-5; D gene ambiguous. The germline gives CDR1 MNHEY, CDR2 SMNVEV (reference sequence). V gave up 5 bases and J gave up 5 bases, with 16 bases separating them. The CDR3 totals 15 residues.

CDR3 sequence: CSVEMGTDYGYTF. The CDR3 DNA follows: TGCAGCGTTGAGATGGGGACAGACTATGGCTACACCTTC. The gene calls are TRBV29-1 and TRBJ1-2; 7 bases match TRBD1. The CDR3 runs to 13 residues. Trimming removed 3 bases from V and 3 bases from J; junction bases left unmatched: 4. The germline CDR1 and CDR2 sequences are SQVTM and ANQGSEA.

This clone was found a few times. The J gene is TRBJ2-7, the V gene TRBV10-2, with TRBD2 identical over 8 bases. Per the germline V gene, CDR1 is WSHSY and CDR2 is SAAADI. The V and J ends lost 10 bases and 2 bases, in that order; junction bases with no gene match: 7. The CDR3 sequence is 13 residues long. For the CDR3, the DNA is TGCGCCACCACTAGCGGAGGGACCTACGAGCAGTACTTC. Protein sequence: CATTSGGTYEQYF.

The V call is TRBV20-1, the J call TRBJ1-6, with D tentatively TRBD1 (5 bases). Trimming stripped 3 bases from V and 10 bases from J, with 7 bases between. The CDR3 totals 11 residues. Germline assignment: CDR1 DFQATT and CDR2 SNEGSKA (reference sequence). The chain's CDR3 is CSASSGSPLHF. CDR3 DNA: TGCAGTGCTAGCTCAGGGTCACCCCTCCACTTT.

The rearrangement joins TRBV6-5 to TRBJ1-5; possible D gene TRBD1, 6 bases. Germline V CDR1 and CDR2: MNHEY, SVGAGI. The CDR3 spans 13 residues. V shed 5 bases and J shed 4 bases, with 9 bases lying between them. The CDR3 loop is CASSEGGNQPQHF. The CDR3 DNA follows: TGTGCCAGCAGTGAGGGGGGGAATCAGCCCCAGCATTTT.

The V call is TRBV19, the J call TRBJ1-2, with 9 nucleotides matching TRBD1. Per germline, CDR1 LNHDA and CDR2 SQIVND (reference sequence). The CDR3 runs to 15 residues. Trimming cost V 8 bases and J 4 bases; bases outside gene matches: 11. The CDR3 DNA reads as TGTGCCAGTGGACCCCGGGACAGGGAGACCTATGGCTACACCTTC. The encoded protein is CASGPRDRETYGYTF.

The chain joins TRBV9 to TRBJ1-1; D perhaps matches TRBD1 (6 bases). Germline V gene sequence: CDR1 SGDLS, CDR2 YYNGEE. The CDR3 has 16 residues. V lost 0 bases to trimming and J lost 1 base, with 13 bases between them. The CDR3 DNA reads as TGTGCCAGCAGCGTAGATGGGGGCCCTAAGAACACTGAAGCTTTCTTT. Its protein product is CASSVDGGPKNTEAFF.